The clone carrying this T cell receptor (beta chain) occurred a few times. These data come from a study of HIV-infected patients and healthy controls. TCRdb independently ran MiXCR on the 5' RACE reads; one entry per CDR3 protein. This repertoire shows over 55,000 distinct CDR3 sequences, about 17% found once; its top ten account for less than 6%. The TCR sequence derives from a human donor in good health. Sample: CD4+ T cells from blood.

Written as DNA, the CDR3 is TGTGCCAGCAGTTCTAGACAGGGGTACACCGGGGAGCTGTTTTTT. Amino acids: CASSSRQGYTGELFF. The chain recombines TRBV12-3 or TRBV12-4 with TRBJ2-2, with TRBD1 matching over 8 bases. V shed 4 bases, J shed 3 bases, and the junction held 4 bases outside the gene matches. The CDR3 spans 15 residues.